Listed below are T cell receptor beta chains from one sample, sequenced in a study of T cells in localized non-small cell lung cancer. Repertoires were generated with immunoSEQ multiplex PCR, while TCRdb's copy carries only in-frame clones and drops some. The sample has fewer than 60,000 clones; approximately 82% are singletons. Sequencing was performed on peripheral blood, taken before any cancer treatment. The receptor set was obtained from a female donor of 60 years or more with stage II squamous cell lung carcinoma. The CDR3 runs from the conserved cysteine through the conserved F or W. The D gene is left open where the match is weak. The size entry is marked missing in some rows and otherwise reads once, few, many or a size class.

clone_size	v_call	d_call	j_call	cdr3_nt	cdr3_aa
NA	TRBV2	NA	TRBJ2-3	TGTGCCAGCAGCCCCCGAATAACAGATACGCAGTATTTT	CASSPRITDTQYF
few	TRBV27	TRBD1	TRBJ2-1	TGTGCCAGCAGTTTAGGGCAGGGGGCTGGTGAGCAGTTCTTC	CASSLGQGAGEQFF
NA	TRBV19	NA	TRBJ1-2	TGTGCCAGTAGTATCCCGCGCTCCTATGGCTACACCTTC	CASSIPRSYGYTF
NA	TRBV6-1	NA	TRBJ1-1	TGTGCCAGCAGTGAATTAACGGGGGCGACGAACACTGAAGCTTTCTTT	CASSELTGATNTEAFF
NA	TRBV6-4	TRBD2	TRBJ2-2	TGTGCCAGCAGTAGCTCCGGGACTAGTGCGAACACCGGGGAGCTGTTTTTT	CASSSSGTSANTGELFF
NA	TRBV10-1	TRBD1	TRBJ1-1	TGCGCCAGCAGCGGGGGAGGCGCAGGGGGCGCATCCACTGAAGCTTTCTTT	CASSGGGAGGASTEAFF
NA	TRBV19	TRBD1	TRBJ2-5	TGTGCCAGTAGTATATCACAGGGGGCAAGGGAGACCCAGTACTTC	CASSISQGARETQYF
medium-sized	TRBV10-2	NA	TRBJ2-7	TGCGCCAGCAGTGAGTCCGAGCCAGGAGCCTACGAGCAGTACTTC	CASSESEPGAYEQYF
NA	TRBV5-8	TRBD1	TRBJ1-6	TGTGCCAGCAGTCAGACAGGGGTGCCTAATTCACCCCTCCACTTT	CASSQTGVPNSPLHF
NA	TRBV7-8	TRBD2	TRBJ2-3	TGTGCCAGCAGCCTCGGACTAGCCACCGCAGATACGCAGTATTTT	CASSLGLATADTQYF
few	TRBV27	NA	TRBJ2-3	TGTGCCAGTGCTAGGACGGCCGACCGAGATACGCAGTATTTT	CASARTADRDTQYF
NA	TRBV6-5	TRBD1	TRBJ1-4	TGTGCCAGCAGTGTCGGGACAGGGGATGAAAAACTGTTTTTT	CASSVGTGDEKLFF
NA	TRBV11-2	NA	TRBJ1-1	TGTGCCAGCAGCGGACTGATAGAGAACACTGAAGCTTTCTTT	CASSGLIENTEAFF
NA	TRBV15	TRBD1	TRBJ1-2	TGTGCCACCAGCGGGGACAGGGTCCTATCTAACTATGGCTACACCTTC	CATSGDRVLSNYGYTF
few	TRBV27	NA	TRBJ2-7	TGTGCCAGCAGTTTGTCGGGGCTCCGAGAGCCCTACGAGCAGTACTTC	CASSLSGLREPYEQYF
NA	TRBV7-6	NA	TRBJ2-5	TGTGCCAGCAGCGCCGTAGGAGGGGAGACCCAGTACTTC	CASSAVGGETQYF
NA	TRBV5-6	TRBD1	TRBJ2-7	TGTGCCAGCAGCTTAAGGACAGGCCGTCATAGCGAGCAGTACTTC	CASSLRTGRHSEQYF
NA	TRBV7-8	TRBD1	TRBJ2-7	TGTGCCAGCAGATCCTACCGGGACAGGGGGAACGAGCAGTACTTC	CASRSYRDRGNEQYF
NA	TRBV30	NA	TRBJ1-2	TGTGCCTGGAGTAAACAAACTAACTATGGCTACACCTTC	CAWSKQTNYGYTF
few	TRBV6-5	NA	TRBJ1-2	TGTGCCAGCAGTTACGGGGAGAACTATGGCTACACCTTC	CASSYGENYGYTF
NA	TRBV19	NA	TRBJ1-1	TGTGCCAGTAGTGCCTCAGGGCGGCGCACTGAAGCTTTCTTT	CASSASGRRTEAFF
NA	TRBV7-3	TRBD1	TRBJ2-2	TGTGCCAGCAGCTCACAGGGGATGAACACCGGGGAGCTGTTTTTT	CASSSQGMNTGELFF
once	TRBV18	NA	TRBJ2-3	TGTGCCAGCTCGCCGGGACTCAATTCAGATACGCAGTATTTT	CASSPGLNSDTQYF
NA	TRBV19	NA	TRBJ2-6	TGTGCCAGTAGTAGTCGTAGCTCTGGGGCCAACGTCCTGACTTTC	CASSSRSSGANVLTF
NA	TRBV7-2	NA	TRBJ2-7	TGTGCCAGCAGCTTTCAGGGTTTCGCCTACGAGCAGTACTTC	CASSFQGFAYEQYF
few	TRBV7-2	NA	TRBJ2-2	TGTGCCAGCAGCTACGGACTAACCACCGGGGAGCTGTTTTTT	CASSYGLTTGELFF